This TCR beta chain was captured in a study of T cells in Graves' hyperthyroidism and ophthalmopathy. The study's findings and limits: The blood repertoire included most of the expanded thyroid clonotypes above 0.001.

From germline, CDR1 is MNHGY and CDR2 SVAAGI. V was clipped by 7 bases and J by 0 bases, with 13 bases between them. CDR3 length equals 14 residues. TCR beta CDR3 regions were amplified from RNA transcripts. The TCR CDR3 first-round RT-PCR relied on the HTBI primer set. TCRdb recomputed calls from the multiplex PCR reads with MiXCR, one row per CDR3 protein. The data hold about 420,000 distinct CDR3 sequences, with roughly 15% observed a single time. Researchers defined stable Graves' hyperthyroidism as no ophthalmopathy progression within 18 months. Those with hyperthyroidism were 18 to 65 years old, newly diagnosed, and ill for under 2 months. This clonotype was counted ten times or more. No antigen is known for it.

The TCR sequence derives from a woman aged 18-35 years with Graves' hyperthyroidism. The chain couples TRBV6-9 to TRBJ2-7; unclear D gene. Sequencing was done on a sample of blood. The CDR3 DNA reads as TGTGCCAGCACAGAGCGCGATAGCTCCTACGAGCAGTACTTC. Translating it yields CASTERDSSYEQYF.